These T cell receptor beta chains were read from a single sample in a study of T-cell memory formation after mild COVID-19. TCRdb itself ran the 5' RACE reads through MiXCR, one entry per CDR3 protein. Counted here are about 620,000 distinct CDR3 sequences, 18% occurring once; the ten biggest clones make up 12%. Sequencing was done on a sample of PBMCs or a T cell subset sorted from them (not recorded which). Receptor source: an adult woman who had mild COVID-19 (a few samples of this study predate the infection). Cell type and time point are not known. The CDR3 runs from the conserved cysteine through the conserved F or W. A D gene is named only where the DNA matches it firmly. The listing skips clone size in some rows; elsewhere it reads once, few, many or a size class.

d_gene: TRBD2
j_gene: TRBJ2-1
abundance: .
v_gene: TRBV11-2
CDR3nt: TGTGCCAGCAGCTTCCGGACTAGCGGGAGGAAAGATGAGCAGTTCTTC
CDR3aa: CASSFRTSGRKDEQFF

d_gene: .
j_gene: TRBJ1-1
abundance: few
v_gene: TRBV7-9
CDR3nt: TGTGCCAGCAGCCCCCACCCTGAAGCTTTCTTT
CDR3aa: CASSPHPEAFF

d_gene: .
j_gene: TRBJ2-7
abundance: few
v_gene: TRBV11-3
CDR3nt: TGTGCCAGCAGCTTAGCCCCCTCAGGGAGTAGTTACGAGCAGTACTTC
CDR3aa: CASSLAPSGSSYEQYF

d_gene: TRBD1
j_gene: TRBJ1-1
abundance: many
v_gene: TRBV7-2
CDR3nt: TGTGCCAGCAGCTTCCCCGGGACAGGGGGAACTGAAGCTTTCTTT
CDR3aa: CASSFPGTGGTEAFF

d_gene: TRBD2
j_gene: TRBJ2-7
abundance: .
v_gene: TRBV9
CDR3nt: TGTGCCAGGAACACGACTAGCGGGAACGATAGGTACTTC
CDR3aa: CARNTTSGNDRYF

d_gene: TRBD2
j_gene: TRBJ2-3
abundance: few
v_gene: TRBV4-1
CDR3nt: TGCGCCAGCAGCCAAGATCTAGCGGGGATCACAGATACGCAGTATTTT
CDR3aa: CASSQDLAGITDTQYF

d_gene: TRBD1
j_gene: TRBJ2-7
abundance: few
v_gene: TRBV2
CDR3nt: TGTGCCAGCAGTGTTGGGGGGACAGGTGCCTACGAGCAGTACTTC
CDR3aa: CASSVGGTGAYEQYF

d_gene: TRBD2
j_gene: TRBJ2-1
abundance: .
v_gene: TRBV19
CDR3nt: TGTGCCAGTAGTATGGGGGGAGGGTTGAATGAGCAGTTCTTC
CDR3aa: CASSMGGGLNEQFF

d_gene: TRBD2
j_gene: TRBJ2-3
abundance: .
v_gene: TRBV9
CDR3nt: TGTGCCAGCAGCGTAACCCAGCTAGCGGGGGGAACAGATACGCAGTATTTT
CDR3aa: CASSVTQLAGGTDTQYF

d_gene: TRBD1
j_gene: TRBJ2-2
abundance: few
v_gene: TRBV4-2
CDR3nt: TGTGCCAGCAGCCAAGGAACAGGGGTGAACACCGGGGAGCTGTTTTTT
CDR3aa: CASSQGTGVNTGELFF

d_gene: .
j_gene: TRBJ2-7
abundance: few
v_gene: TRBV27
CDR3nt: TGTGCCAGCAGTTCGCTCTACCTAGGGACATCCCCTTACGAGCAGTACTTC
CDR3aa: CASSSLYLGTSPYEQYF

d_gene: .
j_gene: TRBJ1-2
abundance: .
v_gene: TRBV24-1
CDR3nt: TGTGCCACAGAGGCCGGGCAGGACTATGGCTACACCTTC
CDR3aa: CATEAGQDYGYTF

d_gene: TRBD2
j_gene: TRBJ2-7
abundance: few
v_gene: TRBV4-1
CDR3nt: TGCGCCAGCAGCCAAGATGAAGCGGGGGGGGACCCCTACGAGCAGTACTTC
CDR3aa: CASSQDEAGGDPYEQYF

d_gene: TRBD2
j_gene: TRBJ2-3
abundance: .
v_gene: TRBV6-1
CDR3nt: TGTGCCAGTACTAGCGGGCGGCTCACAGATACGCAGTATTTT
CDR3aa: CASTSGRLTDTQYF

d_gene: .
j_gene: TRBJ1-2
abundance: few
v_gene: TRBV5-1
CDR3nt: TGCGCCAGCAGCTACGGGACGGAGCAGGGCTACACCTTC
CDR3aa: CASSYGTEQGYTF

d_gene: TRBD1
j_gene: TRBJ2-7
abundance: .
v_gene: TRBV18
CDR3nt: TGTGCCAGCTCACCTAGGGACAGCCAAATTTACGAGCAGTACTTC
CDR3aa: CASSPRDSQIYEQYF

d_gene: .
j_gene: TRBJ2-3
abundance: .
v_gene: TRBV11-2
CDR3nt: TGTGCCAGCAGCTTGGGCCTAGTTTCTGGCACAGATACGCAGTATTTT
CDR3aa: CASSLGLVSGTDTQYF

d_gene: .
j_gene: TRBJ2-3
abundance: .
v_gene: TRBV6-5
CDR3nt: TGTGCCAGCAGTTACTCGCGGTCAAGCACAGATACGCAGTATTTT
CDR3aa: CASSYSRSSTDTQYF

d_gene: .
j_gene: TRBJ2-1
abundance: .
v_gene: TRBV5-8
CDR3nt: TGTGCCAGCAGCTTGCACAGGGCCCGCTTTTTTAGCTCCTACAATGAGCAGTTCTTC
CDR3aa: CASSLHRARFFSSYNEQFF

d_gene: TRBD2
j_gene: TRBJ2-2
abundance: .
v_gene: TRBV9
CDR3nt: TGTGCCAGCAGCGTAGACCTTAGCGGGTCCTCCGGGGAGCTGTTTTTT
CDR3aa: CASSVDLSGSSGELFF

d_gene: .
j_gene: TRBJ2-7
abundance: few
v_gene: TRBV15
CDR3nt: TGTGCCACCAGCAGAGTAACACAGTCCTACGAGCAGTACTTC
CDR3aa: CATSRVTQSYEQYF

d_gene: .
j_gene: TRBJ1-2
abundance: .
v_gene: TRBV12-3/TRBV12-4
CDR3nt: TGTGCCAGCAGTTCTACTCCGGAGCATTATGGCTACACCTTC
CDR3aa: CASSSTPEHYGYTF

d_gene: .
j_gene: TRBJ2-1
abundance: few
v_gene: TRBV5-6
CDR3nt: TGTGCCAGCAGCCCGTATCCGGGGGAGCAGTTCTTC
CDR3aa: CASSPYPGEQFF

d_gene: TRBD1
j_gene: TRBJ2-5
abundance: .
v_gene: TRBV4-1
CDR3nt: TGCGCCAGCAGCCTTTGGGGGACAGGGGGCGATGAGACCCAGTACTTC
CDR3aa: CASSLWGTGGDETQYF

d_gene: TRBD2
j_gene: TRBJ2-5
abundance: .
v_gene: TRBV5-1
CDR3nt: TGCGCCAGCAGCTCGAATAGCGGGGGTAAAGAGACCCAGTACTTC
CDR3aa: CASSSNSGGKETQYF

d_gene: .
j_gene: TRBJ2-5
abundance: .
v_gene: TRBV6-1
CDR3nt: TGTGCCAGCCGGGGGGCAGCCCAAGAGACCCAGTACTTC
CDR3aa: CASRGAAQETQYF

d_gene: TRBD1
j_gene: TRBJ1-6
abundance: few
v_gene: TRBV27
CDR3nt: TGTGCCAGCAGTTCCACCGGGACAGGGGTCTATTCACCCCTCCACTTT
CDR3aa: CASSSTGTGVYSPLHF

d_gene: .
j_gene: TRBJ2-7
abundance: .
v_gene: TRBV5-1
CDR3nt: TGCGCCAGCAGCTTTGGAGGGGGAGCCTTACCCGAGCAGTACTTC
CDR3aa: CASSFGGGALPEQYF

d_gene: .
j_gene: TRBJ1-1
abundance: many
v_gene: TRBV7-2
CDR3nt: TGTGCCAGCAGCTTAGTTCTGGTGAACACTGAAGCTTTCTTT
CDR3aa: CASSLVLVNTEAFF

d_gene: .
j_gene: TRBJ2-7
abundance: .
v_gene: TRBV7-9
CDR3nt: TGTGCCAGCAGCTTTCCCAGAGGCGAGCAGTACTTC
CDR3aa: CASSFPRGEQYF

d_gene: TRBD2
j_gene: TRBJ2-2
abundance: .
v_gene: TRBV4-3
CDR3nt: TGCGCCAGCAGCTTCCCCGGGAGGGGGTCCGGGGAGCTGTTTTTT
CDR3aa: CASSFPGRGSGELFF

d_gene: TRBD1
j_gene: TRBJ1-1
abundance: .
v_gene: TRBV3-1
CDR3nt: TGTGGCAGCACCCCCGGGACAGGGAACACTGAAGCTTTCTTT
CDR3aa: CGSTPGTGNTEAFF

d_gene: TRBD1
j_gene: TRBJ1-1
abundance: few
v_gene: TRBV5-1
CDR3nt: TGCGCCAGCAGCTTGGCCAGGGGGCGGAGGAACACTGAAGCTTTCTTT
CDR3aa: CASSLARGRRNTEAFF

d_gene: TRBD2
j_gene: TRBJ2-1
abundance: few
v_gene: TRBV12-3/TRBV12-4
CDR3nt: TGTGCCAGCAGTTCCCTTAGCGGGGGGTCCTACAATGAGCAGTTCTTC
CDR3aa: CASSSLSGGSYNEQFF

d_gene: TRBD1
j_gene: TRBJ1-2
abundance: .
v_gene: TRBV20-1
CDR3nt: TGCAGTGCTAGAGTCCAGGGGGCGCCGGAGGGCTACACCTTC
CDR3aa: CSARVQGAPEGYTF

d_gene: TRBD2
j_gene: TRBJ2-5
abundance: .
v_gene: TRBV7-2
CDR3nt: TGTGCCAGCAGCGGGAGGACTAGCGGGGGGGCAGAGACCCAGTACTTC
CDR3aa: CASSGRTSGGAETQYF

d_gene: .
j_gene: TRBJ2-1
abundance: .
v_gene: TRBV27
CDR3nt: TGTGCCAGCAGTTCAACGCCGGTTGGTGAGCAGTTCTTC
CDR3aa: CASSSTPVGEQFF

d_gene: TRBD2
j_gene: TRBJ2-3
abundance: .
v_gene: TRBV24-1
CDR3nt: TGTGTCCCCACACGGCTAGCGGGAGGAGTGAATACGCAGTATTTT
CDR3aa: CVPTRLAGGVNTQYF

d_gene: TRBD2
j_gene: TRBJ2-3
abundance: many
v_gene: TRBV7-2
CDR3nt: TGTGCCAGCAGCTTAACACCTAGCGGGACAGATACGCAGTATTTT
CDR3aa: CASSLTPSGTDTQYF

d_gene: .
j_gene: TRBJ2-3
abundance: few
v_gene: TRBV7-6
CDR3nt: TGTGCCAGCAGCTTAGTGAGGGGGTTAGGGACAGATACGCAGTATTTT
CDR3aa: CASSLVRGLGTDTQYF

d_gene: .
j_gene: TRBJ2-1
abundance: few
v_gene: TRBV5-1
CDR3nt: TGCGCCAGCAGCGGGCGAGGGTACAATGAGCAGTTCTTC
CDR3aa: CASSGRGYNEQFF

d_gene: .
j_gene: TRBJ2-1
abundance: .
v_gene: TRBV12-3/TRBV12-4
CDR3nt: TGTGCCAGCAGTTTACTCCGCGCAACAGGCCAATTCAATGAGCAGTTCTTC
CDR3aa: CASSLLRATGQFNEQFF

d_gene: .
j_gene: TRBJ1-1
abundance: .
v_gene: TRBV20-1
CDR3nt: TGCAGTGCTAGGATCCGGGGGAACACTGAAGCTTTCTTT
CDR3aa: CSARIRGNTEAFF

d_gene: .
j_gene: TRBJ2-7
abundance: many
v_gene: TRBV7-6
CDR3nt: TGTGCCAGCAGCTTAGCCTTCTCCTACGAGCAGTACTTC
CDR3aa: CASSLAFSYEQYF

d_gene: .
j_gene: TRBJ1-2
abundance: few
v_gene: TRBV6-5
CDR3nt: TGTGCCAGCAGTTACGGGACATCACAATCGAAGGGCTACACCTTC
CDR3aa: CASSYGTSQSKGYTF

d_gene: TRBD2
j_gene: TRBJ2-1
abundance: .
v_gene: TRBV12-3/TRBV12-4
CDR3nt: TGTGCCAGCAGTTTATATGCTAGCGGGAGAAGAAATGAGCAGTTCTTC
CDR3aa: CASSLYASGRRNEQFF

d_gene: TRBD2
j_gene: TRBJ2-1
abundance: .
v_gene: TRBV20-1
CDR3nt: TGCAGTGCTAGACTAAGGACTAGCGGGCTTTACAATGAGCAGTTCTTC
CDR3aa: CSARLRTSGLYNEQFF

d_gene: TRBD1
j_gene: TRBJ2-7
abundance: .
v_gene: TRBV2
CDR3nt: TGTGCCATAGCGACAGGGGCCTCCTACGAGCAGTACTTC
CDR3aa: CAIATGASYEQYF

d_gene: .
j_gene: TRBJ1-2
abundance: .
v_gene: TRBV7-9
CDR3nt: TGTGCCAGCAGCTCCGGGTCCGCCCGTCTTTATGGCTACACCTTC
CDR3aa: CASSSGSARLYGYTF

d_gene: .
j_gene: TRBJ2-5
abundance: .
v_gene: TRBV2
CDR3nt: TGTGCCAGCAGTGAGGGTAGGGACATCCTCCAAGAGACCCAGTACTTC
CDR3aa: CASSEGRDILQETQYF

d_gene: .
j_gene: TRBJ1-5
abundance: .
v_gene: TRBV9
CDR3nt: TGTGCCAGCAGCGTAGAGGCGGGGGCACGTCAGCCCCAGCATTTT
CDR3aa: CASSVEAGARQPQHF

d_gene: .
j_gene: TRBJ1-3
abundance: .
v_gene: TRBV5-1
CDR3nt: TGCGCCAGCAGCTTTATGGATTCCGCCTCTGGAAACACCATATATTTT
CDR3aa: CASSFMDSASGNTIYF

d_gene: TRBD2
j_gene: TRBJ2-7
abundance: .
v_gene: TRBV13
CDR3nt: TGTGCCAGCAGCTTTAGCGGGGGGTCGGGAGAGCAGTACTTC
CDR3aa: CASSFSGGSGEQYF

d_gene: .
j_gene: TRBJ2-2
abundance: few
v_gene: TRBV24-1
CDR3nt: TGTGCCACCAGTGAGGGACATAACACCGGGGAGCTGTTTTTT
CDR3aa: CATSEGHNTGELFF

d_gene: .
j_gene: TRBJ2-1
abundance: .
v_gene: TRBV12-3/TRBV12-4
CDR3nt: TGTGCCAGCAGTTTCAACAGGGATGAGCAGTTCTTC
CDR3aa: CASSFNRDEQFF

d_gene: TRBD2
j_gene: TRBJ2-7
abundance: .
v_gene: TRBV12-3/TRBV12-4
CDR3nt: TGTGCCAGCAGAAAAGCGGGAGGGCCGGTCGAGCAGTACTTC
CDR3aa: CASRKAGGPVEQYF

d_gene: .
j_gene: TRBJ2-7
abundance: few
v_gene: TRBV24-1
CDR3nt: TGTGCCACCAGTGATAGAGGAGGTAAAAGCTACGAGCAGTACTTC
CDR3aa: CATSDRGGKSYEQYF